Shown below are 19 T cell receptor beta chains from a single sample sequenced in a study of shared clonotypes between healthy human individuals. This table comes from immunoSEQ multiplex PCR, and its TCRdb copy is limited to in-frame clones, with some not included. Found here are millions of clones, roughly nine tenths of them singletons; the top ten hold more than 0.12%. The sequenced sample was naive CD4+ T cells sorted from blood. Subset: CD45RA+ positively selected. These receptors originate from a man between 18 and 35 years old in good health.

A note on this clone: Other DNA variants within this sample encode the same CDR3. The chain recombines TRBV6-5 with TRBJ1-6; 7 positions agree with TRBD1. The CDR3 extends over 15 amino acids. CDR1 and CDR2 from the germline V gene are MNHEY and SVGAGI. Trimming removed 0 bases from V and 6 bases from J; junction bases left unmatched: 2. This CDR3 is CASSYSRQGNSPLHF. CDR3 sequence (DNA): TGTGCCAGCAGTTACTCCAGACAGGGTAATTCACCCCTCCACTTT.

The CDR3 loop is CASSALGTGHNYGYTF. CDR3 bases: TGCGCCAGCAGCGCTCTCGGGACAGGGCATAACTATGGCTACACCTTC. The chain carries TRBV4-1 and TRBJ1-2; 9 nucleotides agree with TRBD1. This CDR3 has 16 residues. Germline lookup yields CDR1 MGHRA and CDR2 YSYEKL. The junction had 8 bases not matched to a gene; V was cut back by 5 bases and J by 1 base.

This clone showed up just a few times. The chain employs TRBV6-5 and TRBJ1-2; 8 bases are shared with TRBD1. The germline gives CDR1 MNHEY, CDR2 SVGAGI. J lost 6 bases, V lost 6 bases, and 3 bases had no gene match. The CDR3 length is 12 residues. The CDR3 DNA reads as TGTGCCAGCAGCCCAGGGGGCAATGGCTACACCTTC. Its protein product is CASSPGGNGYTF.

This chain joins TRBV19 and TRBJ2-7, with TRBD1 identical over 8 bases. J was trimmed by 3 bases and V by 6 bases; bases with no gene match: 7. The length of the CDR3 is 14 residues. Germline CDR1 is LNHDA and CDR2 is SQIVND (reference sequence). Here the CDR3 DNA reads TGTGCCAGTAGCGCCGGGACAGGTCACTACGAGCAGTACTTC. As protein: CASSAGTGHYEQYF. The full variable domain, its missing parts supplied by reference TRBV19 and TRBJ2-7, is DGGITQSPKYLFRKEGQNVTLSCEQNLNHDAMYWYRQDPGQGLRLIYYSQIVNDFQKGDIAEGYSVSREKKESFPLTVTSAQKNPTAFYLCASSAGTGHYEQYFGPGTRLTVT.

This chain joins TRBV6-1 and TRBJ1-1; TRBD1 is a possible D gene (5 bases). The CDR3 has 15 amino acids. The ends were cut back, 6 bases at V and 6 bases at J, with 20 bases in the middle. Germline assignment: CDR1 MNHNS and CDR2 SASEGT. This chain's CDR3 is CASRGRGTAPSEAFF. The CDR3 DNA is TGTGCCAGCAGGGGCCGAGGGACGGCCCCCTCTGAAGCTTTCTTT.

About this clone itself: Other DNA sequences in this sample translate to the same CDR3. The chain employs TRBV15 and TRBJ1-5; D gene ambiguous. Trimming took 0 bases from V and 2 from J, leaving 8 bases between them. The germline CDR1 and CDR2 sequences are LNHNV and YYDKDF (reference sequence). The CDR3 runs to 15 residues. The CDR3 is CATSRDREGNQPQHF. The CDR3 DNA is TGTGCCACCAGCAGAGATCGGGAGGGCAATCAGCCCCAGCATTTT. Together with reference TRBV15 and TRBJ1-5, the CDR3 gives the full variable domain: DAMVIQNPRYQVTQFGKPVTLSCSQTLNHNVMYWYQQKSSQAPKLLFHYYDKDFNNEADTPDNFQSRRPNTSFCFLDIRSPGLGDTAMYLCATSRDREGNQPQHFGDGTRLSIL.

This clone appeared a single time. The chain recombines TRBV10-2 with TRBJ1-1, with D perhaps matching TRBD1 (6 bases). CDR3 length: 15 residues. Per the germline V gene, CDR1 is WSHSY and CDR2 is SAAADI. V lost 3 bases to trimming and J lost 10 bases, with 21 bases between them. The CDR3 sequence is CASSDRRQAPDGAFF. Written as DNA, the CDR3 is TGCGCCAGCAGTGACAGGCGACAGGCCCCCGATGGAGCTTTCTTT.

The chain links TRBV10-3 to TRBJ1-5; tentatively, D is TRBD1 (5 bases). Trimming cost V 6 bases and J 7 bases, with 13 bases left between them. In germline, CDR1 is ENHRY, CDR2 SYGVKD. The length of the CDR3 is 13 residues. The CDR3 sequence: CAIRMGVNQPQHF. The DNA for the CDR3 is TGTGCCATCAGGATGGGGGTGAACCAGCCCCAGCATTTT.

Of note for this clone: This specimen includes other DNA sequences encoding the same CDR3. V is TRBV7-2 and J is TRBJ2-7; D is possibly TRBD1 or TRBD2 (6 bases each). The V and J ends lost 2 bases and 4 bases respectively, with 9 bases between them. The CDR3 contains 13 residues. Germline lookup yields CDR1 SGHTA and CDR2 FQGNSA. The CDR3, as DNA: TGTGCCAGCAGCTTAAGAGGGGGGTACGAGCAGTACTTC. This translates into CASSLRGGYEQYF.

As for this clone: The same CDR3 also results from other DNA sequences found in this sample. The V gene is TRBV6-6, the J gene TRBJ1-6, with D possibly being TRBD1 (5 bases). The germline gives CDR1 MNHNY, CDR2 SVGAGI (reference sequence). The CDR3 covers 13 residues. Trimming removed 6 bases at V and 7 bases at J, with 10 bases between. The CDR3: CASSDRDNSPLHF. Here the CDR3 DNA reads TGTGCCAGCAGCGACAGAGACAATTCACCCCTCCACTTT.

The rearrangement links TRBV6-6 to TRBJ2-3; no definite D call. Germline V gene lookup returns CDR1 MNHNY and CDR2 SVGAGI (reference sequence). V was trimmed by 6 bases and J by 4 bases, leaving 8 bases between them. This CDR3 contains 12 residues. As DNA, the CDR3 is TGTGCCAGCAGGAAAGAGTCAGATACGCAGTATTTT. Its protein product is CASRKESDTQYF.

The rearrangement joins TRBV27 to TRBJ2-5; D possibly corresponds to TRBD2 (6 bases). This CDR3 is built from 12 residues. Germline CDR1 reads MNHEY; CDR2 reads SMNVEV (reference sequence). V was cut by 6 bases and J by 5 bases, with 10 bases left in between. The CDR3 region is CASRGLGETQYF. Here the CDR3 DNA reads TGTGCCAGCAGGGGACTGGGGGAGACCCAGTACTTC.

The chain has TRBV30 and TRBJ1-2; possible D gene TRBD1, 6 bases. Trimming stripped 6 bases from V and 2 bases from J, with 13 bases between. CDR3 length equals 13 residues. CDR1 and CDR2 (germline): GTSNPN, SVGIG (reference sequence). Here the CDR3 reads CACRDTRNYGYTF. Here the CDR3 DNA reads TGTGCCTGTCGGGACACTCGAAACTATGGCTACACCTTC.

The chain links TRBV6-6 to TRBJ2-2, with a possible D match to TRBD2 (5 bases). The CDR3 is 13 residues long. Germline CDR1 and CDR2: MNHNY and SVGAGI (reference sequence). Trimming left V 6 bases short and J 2 bases short, with 7 bases between. The CDR3 loop reads CASRDSNTGELFF. CDR3 DNA: TGTGCCAGCAGGGACTCAAACACCGGGGAGCTGTTTTTT.

The V and J genes are TRBV5-1 and TRBJ1-1, with TRBD1 matching 9 bases. The CDR3 consists of 15 residues. After removal of 3 bases from V and 1 base from J, the junction contained 4 bases not matched to a gene. The V gene's germline CDR1 is SGHRS and CDR2 YFSETQ. CDR3 region: CASSYGTGKNTEAFF. In DNA, the CDR3 is TGCGCCAGCAGCTATGGGACAGGGAAGAACACTGAAGCTTTCTTT.

The chain has TRBV5-1 and TRBJ1-3; D gene unclear. CDR1 is SGHRS and CDR2 is YFSETQ in the germline V gene. Trimming took off 0 bases at V and 0 bases at J, with 10 bases between the two ends. The CDR3 loop spans 16 amino acids. The CDR3: CASSLDAAVSGNTIYF. The CDR3 region has the DNA TGCGCCAGCAGCTTGGATGCTGCCGTCTCTGGAAACACCATATATTTT.

To note about this clone: This same CDR3 is encoded by further DNA sequences in the sample. The genes are TRBV18 and TRBJ2-7, with no clear D. V lost 6 bases and J lost 0, with 9 bases in between. Per germline, CDR1 KGHSH and CDR2 LQKENI. The length of the CDR3 is 13 residues. In DNA form, the CDR3 reads TGTGCCAGCTCCCCCTCCCCCTCCTACGAGCAGTACTTC. The encoded protein is CASSPSPSYEQYF.

The chain combines TRBV2 with TRBJ2-1, with 7 bases fitting TRBD1. Germline values: CDR1 SNHLY, CDR2 FYNNEI. J lost 1 base, V lost 5 bases, and 5 bases had no gene match. CDR3 length: 15 amino acids. CDR3 region: CASSRDSSSYNEQFF. The CDR3 DNA reads TGTGCCAGCAGTCGGGACAGCAGTTCCTACAATGAGCAGTTCTTC.

The gene calls are TRBV10-3 and TRBJ2-3; D tentatively reads TRBD1 or TRBD2 (6 bases each). Deletions cut 2 bases from V and 4 bases from J, with 19 bases between. Germline values: CDR1 ENHRY, CDR2 SYGVKD. CDR3 length: 17 residues. CDR3 residues: CAISEPGGGNTADTQYF. In nucleotides, the CDR3 is TGTGCCATCAGTGAGCCCGGAGGGGGTAACACGGCAGATACGCAGTATTTT.